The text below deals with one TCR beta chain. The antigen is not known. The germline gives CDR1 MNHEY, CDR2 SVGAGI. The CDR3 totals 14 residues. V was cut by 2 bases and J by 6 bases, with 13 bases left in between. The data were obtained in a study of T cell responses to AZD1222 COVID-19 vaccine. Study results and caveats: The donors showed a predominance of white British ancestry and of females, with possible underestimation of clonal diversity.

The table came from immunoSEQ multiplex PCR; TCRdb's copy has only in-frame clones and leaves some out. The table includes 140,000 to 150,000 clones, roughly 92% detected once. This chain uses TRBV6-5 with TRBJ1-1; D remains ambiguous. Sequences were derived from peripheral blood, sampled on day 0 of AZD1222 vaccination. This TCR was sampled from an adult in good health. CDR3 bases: TGTGCCAGCAGTTACCGACTCGGGATGGCTGAAGCTTTCTTT. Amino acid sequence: CASSYRLGMAEAFF.